This T cell receptor (beta chain) emerged from a study of blood T cell repertoires in COVID-19. Clones were sequenced by immunoSEQ multiplex PCR, and TCRdb holds only the in-frame ones, with some missing. The data contain 200,000 to 250,000 clones, about 78% of them seen just once; the ten biggest clones take up roughly 6.7%. CDR3 length: 16 residues. V lost 4 bases and J lost 0, with 14 bases in between. Germline CDR1 reads LNHDA; CDR2 reads SQIVND (reference sequence). This chain uses TRBV19 with TRBJ2-3; a weak D match, TRBD1 (5 bases). What was sequenced was peripheral blood. This clonotype was sampled from a woman between 70 and 85 years old with acute or convalescent COVID-19. CDR3 residues: CASSNVRVASTDTQYF. CDR3 DNA: TGTGCCAGTAGTAATGTCAGGGTGGCTAGCACAGATACGCAGTATTTT. Supplemented by reference TRBV19 and TRBJ2-3, the full variable domain reads DGGITQSPKYLFRKEGQNVTLSCEQNLNHDAMYWYRQDPGQGLRLIYYSQIVNDFQKGDIAEGYSVSREKKESFPLTVTSAQKNPTAFYLCASSNVRVASTDTQYFGPGTRLTVL.